The TCR beta chain under discussion was sequenced for a study of T cell responses to AZD1222 COVID-19 vaccine. Study background: Second-dose schedules of about 4 or about 12 weeks were combined. Findings and caveats of the study: Donors were chiefly white British, with a greater number of females, and clonal diversity was perhaps underestimated. Repertoire sampling happened only post peak T cell response.

This table comes from immunoSEQ multiplex PCR, and its TCRdb copy is limited to in-frame clones, with some not included. The sample consists of over 90,000 clones, roughly 87% of them appearing once. The ends were cut back, 6 bases at V and 1 base at J, with 12 bases in the middle. The V gene's germline CDR1 is MDHEN and CDR2 SYDVKM. The CDR3 extends over 14 amino acids. Concerning this clone itself: Its specificity is unknown.

Sequencing used peripheral blood, obtained on day 0 of AZD1222 vaccination. This receptor was obtained from an adult in good health. The chain uses TRBV28 and TRBJ1-1; D call uncertain. CDR3: CASRSRERNTEAFF. The CDR3 DNA sequence: TGTGCCAGCAGGTCTAGGGAGAGGAACACTGAAGCTTTCTTT.